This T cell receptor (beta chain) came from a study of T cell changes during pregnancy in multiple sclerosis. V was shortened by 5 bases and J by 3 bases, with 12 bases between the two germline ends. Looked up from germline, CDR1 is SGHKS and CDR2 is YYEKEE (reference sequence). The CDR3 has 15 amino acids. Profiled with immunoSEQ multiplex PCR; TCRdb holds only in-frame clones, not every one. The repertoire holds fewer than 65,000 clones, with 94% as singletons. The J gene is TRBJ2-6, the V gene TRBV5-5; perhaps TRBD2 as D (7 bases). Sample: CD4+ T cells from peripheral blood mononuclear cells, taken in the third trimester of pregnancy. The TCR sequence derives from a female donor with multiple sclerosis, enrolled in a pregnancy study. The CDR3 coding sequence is TGTGCCAGCAGTAGGGGGGGGCTTGGGGCCAACGTCCTGACTTTC. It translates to CASSRGGLGANVLTF.